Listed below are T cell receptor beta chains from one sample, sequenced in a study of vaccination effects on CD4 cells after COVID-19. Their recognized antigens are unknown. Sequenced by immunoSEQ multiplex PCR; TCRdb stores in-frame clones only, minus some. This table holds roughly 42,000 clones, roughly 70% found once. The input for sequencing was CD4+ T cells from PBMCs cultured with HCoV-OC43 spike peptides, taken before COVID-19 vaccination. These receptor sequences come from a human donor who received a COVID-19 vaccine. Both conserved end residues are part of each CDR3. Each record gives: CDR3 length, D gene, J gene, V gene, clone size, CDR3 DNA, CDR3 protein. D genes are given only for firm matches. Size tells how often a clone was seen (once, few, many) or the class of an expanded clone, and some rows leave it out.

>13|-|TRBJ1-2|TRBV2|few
TGTGCCAGCAGCGGAACAGGGTCCTATGGCTACACCTTC
CASSGTGSYGYTF
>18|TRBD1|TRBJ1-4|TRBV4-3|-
TGCGCCAGCAGCGGCCGACAGGGATGGGAAGCAACTAATGAAAAACTGTTTTTT
CASSGRQGWEATNEKLFF
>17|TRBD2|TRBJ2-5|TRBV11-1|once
TGTGCCAGCAGCTTAGCGGCAGGGACTAGCGGGTCCGAGACCCAGTACTTC
CASSLAAGTSGSETQYF
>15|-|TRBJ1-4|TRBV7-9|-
TGTGCCAGCAGTCGTCTGGGGGAACTAAATGAAAAACTGTTTTTT
CASSRLGELNEKLFF
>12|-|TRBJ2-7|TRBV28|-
TGTGCCAGCAGTCTGCTACCCTACGAGCAGTACTTC
CASSLLPYEQYF
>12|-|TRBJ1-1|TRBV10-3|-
TGTGCCATCAGTGGAGGGGACACTGAAGCTTTCTTT
CAISGGDTEAFF
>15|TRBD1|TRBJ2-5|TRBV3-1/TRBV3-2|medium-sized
TGTGCCAGCAGCCTTCGACAGGGTGGGCAAGAGACCCAGTACTTC
CASSLRQGGQETQYF
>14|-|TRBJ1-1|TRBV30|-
TGTGCCTGGAGTGCGACAGGTACGAACACTGAAGCTTTCTTT
CAWSATGTNTEAFF
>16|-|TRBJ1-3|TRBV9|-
TGTGCCAGCAGCGTAGATAGCGGGGGAACTGGAAACACCATATATTTT
CASSVDSGGTGNTIYF
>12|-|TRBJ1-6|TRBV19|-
TGTGCCAGTAGTCCGAGGGATTCACCCCTCCACTTT
CASSPRDSPLHF
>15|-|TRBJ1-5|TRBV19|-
TGTGCCAGTAGTATAGTGATGGGGGGCAATCAGCCCCAGCATTTT
CASSIVMGGNQPQHF
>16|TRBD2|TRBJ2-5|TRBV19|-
TGTGCCAGTAGTATGGGCGGCGGGGGGGCCGGTGAGACCCAGTACTTC
CASSMGGGGAGETQYF
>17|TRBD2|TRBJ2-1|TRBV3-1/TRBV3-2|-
TGTGCCAGCAGCCAACGCGGGACTAGCGGGAGGGGGGTTGGGCAGTTCTTC
CASSQRGTSGRGVGQFF
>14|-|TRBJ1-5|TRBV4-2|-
TGTGCCAGCAGCCAAGATTCGCGAGGCCAGCCCCAGCATTTT
CASSQDSRGQPQHF
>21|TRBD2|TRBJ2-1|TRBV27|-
TGTGCCAGCCGTGGACAGGGGGAGACGGGACTAGCGGGGGGCCCCTGGGATGAGCAGTTCTTC
CASRGQGETGLAGGPWDEQFF
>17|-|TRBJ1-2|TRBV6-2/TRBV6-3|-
TGTGCCAGCAGTCCAATTTTGACAGACACCACTACCTATGGCTACACCTTC
CASSPILTDTTTYGYTF
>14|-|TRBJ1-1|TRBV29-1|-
TGCAGCGTTGAAGGGGTGGCCAGAGCTTCTGAAGCTTTCTTT
CSVEGVARASEAFF
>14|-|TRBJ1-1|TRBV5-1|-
TGCGCCAGCAGCCCTCAGGTGGAAAACACTGAAGCTTTCTTT
CASSPQVENTEAFF
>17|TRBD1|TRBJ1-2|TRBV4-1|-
TGCGCCAGCAGCCACAGACCCGGACAGGGCGGCAACTATGGCTACACCTTC
CASSHRPGQGGNYGYTF
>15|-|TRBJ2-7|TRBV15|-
TGTGCCACCAGCCGCTTTAGCGTTTTGGCCTACGAGCAGTACTTC
CATSRFSVLAYEQYF
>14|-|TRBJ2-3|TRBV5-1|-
TGCGCCAGCAGCGTGACCCTGAGCACAGATACGCAGTATTTT
CASSVTLSTDTQYF
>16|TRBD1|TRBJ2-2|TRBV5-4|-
TGTGCCAGCAGCCGGAGCCGGGACAGGGGGACCGGGGAGCTGTTTTTT
CASSRSRDRGTGELFF
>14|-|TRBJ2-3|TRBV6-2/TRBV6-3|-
TGTGCCAGCAGTGCCTCCGACAGCACAGATACGCAGTATTTT
CASSASDSTDTQYF
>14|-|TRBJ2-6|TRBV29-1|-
TGCAGCGTTGATCTGACACCTGGGGCCAACGTCCTGACTTTC
CSVDLTPGANVLTF
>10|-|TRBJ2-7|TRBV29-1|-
TGCAGCGTTAAATCATACGAGCAGTACTTC
CSVKSYEQYF
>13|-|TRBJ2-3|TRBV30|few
TGTGCCTGGAGTCTCGGGGGTCCAGGTACGCAGTATTTT
CAWSLGGPGTQYF
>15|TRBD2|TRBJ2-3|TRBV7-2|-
TGTGCCAGCAGCCTCTGGGGGAGGGGTTTGGATACGCAGTATTTT
CASSLWGRGLDTQYF
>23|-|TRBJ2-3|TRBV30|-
TGTGCCTGGAGTGTACAAGTCAAGGTCGCGGGGCTTGGAGGTTTCCCCCTCACAGATACGCAGTATTTT
CAWSVQVKVAGLGGFPLTDTQYF
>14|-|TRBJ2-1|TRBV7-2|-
TGTGCCAGCAGCTTAGGCCCCGCGGGGCGTGAGCAGTTCTTC
CASSLGPAGREQFF
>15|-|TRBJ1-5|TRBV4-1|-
TGCGCCAGCAGCCCCCGGGGGGGGAGCAATCAGCCCCAGCATTTT
CASSPRGGSNQPQHF
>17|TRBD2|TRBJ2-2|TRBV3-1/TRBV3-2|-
TGTGCCAGCAGCCCGACTAGCGGGGGGGTCGGCACCGGGGAGCTGTTTTTT
CASSPTSGGVGTGELFF
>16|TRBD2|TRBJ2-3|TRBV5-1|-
TGCGCCAGCAGCTTGGCTAGCGGGGTTTCGACAGATACGCAGTATTTT
CASSLASGVSTDTQYF
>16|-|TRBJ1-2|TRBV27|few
TGTGCCAGCAGTTTATCCCAGAGGGGGATACCCGATGGCTACACCTTC
CASSLSQRGIPDGYTF
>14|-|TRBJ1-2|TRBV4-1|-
TGCGCCAGCAGCCAAAGCTACGGCTACTATGGCTACACCTTC
CASSQSYGYYGYTF
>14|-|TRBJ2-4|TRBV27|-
TGTGCCAGCAGTTCCGGACTTACCAAAAACATTCAGTACTTC
CASSSGLTKNIQYF
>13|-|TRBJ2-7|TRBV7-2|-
TGTGCCAGCAGCTCCAGGGGCTCGTACGAGCAGTACTTC
CASSSRGSYEQYF
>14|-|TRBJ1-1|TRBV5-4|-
TGTGCCAGCAGCCAAGGACAAAAGAACACTGAAGCTTTCTTT
CASSQGQKNTEAFF
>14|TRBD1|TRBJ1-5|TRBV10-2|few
TGCGCCAGCTCCGGGACAGGGAGCAATCAGCCCCAGCATTTT
CASSGTGSNQPQHF
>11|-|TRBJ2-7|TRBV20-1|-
TGCAGTGCTAGGGACCTCTACGAGCAGTACTTC
CSARDLYEQYF
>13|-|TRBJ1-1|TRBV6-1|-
TGTGCCAGCAGTGAATCTAGGAACACTGAAGCTTTCTTT
CASSESRNTEAFF
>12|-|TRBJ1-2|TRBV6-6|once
TGTGCCAGCAGGGATACCAACTATGGCTACACCTTC
CASRDTNYGYTF
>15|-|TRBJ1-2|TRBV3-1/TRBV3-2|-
TGTGCCAGCAGCCAAGACGGGGCGCGCAACTATGGCTACACCTTC
CASSQDGARNYGYTF
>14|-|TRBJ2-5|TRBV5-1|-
TGCGCCAGCAGTGTACAAACGAGGAAAGAGACCCAGTACTTC
CASSVQTRKETQYF
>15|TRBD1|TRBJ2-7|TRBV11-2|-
TGTGCCAGCAGACCGACAGGGCATAGCTCCTACGAGCAGTACTTC
CASRPTGHSSYEQYF
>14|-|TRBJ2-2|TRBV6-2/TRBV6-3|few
TGTGCCAGCAGTTACGGGCGGCTCAACGGGGAGCTGTTTTTT
CASSYGRLNGELFF
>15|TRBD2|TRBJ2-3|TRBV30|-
TGTGCCTGGAAAAGTCTAGCGGGGGGCCCAGATACGCAGTATTTT
CAWKSLAGGPDTQYF
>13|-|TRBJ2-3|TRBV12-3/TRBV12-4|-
TGTGCCAGCAGTTTACTCCGGGTTGATACGCAGTATTTT
CASSLLRVDTQYF
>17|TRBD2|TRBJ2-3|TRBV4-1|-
TGCGCCAGCAGCCAAGGGAAAGCGGGAGGGGGAGGAGATACGCAGTATTTT
CASSQGKAGGGGDTQYF
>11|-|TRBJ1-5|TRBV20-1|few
TGCAGTGCTAGTAAGAATCAGCCCCAGCATTTT
CSASKNQPQHF
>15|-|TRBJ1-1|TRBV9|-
TGTGCCAGCAGCGTAGGCGGACTCATGAACACTGAAGCTTTCTTT
CASSVGGLMNTEAFF
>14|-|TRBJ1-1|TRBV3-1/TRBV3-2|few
TGTGCCAGCAGCCAAGACAACAGGGAGACTGAAGCTTTCTTT
CASSQDNRETEAFF